A single sample is the source of the 27 T cell receptor beta chains below, sequenced in a study of CD8 T cells in ankylosing spondylitis. Each CDR3 protein gets one entry after TCRdb re-called the 5' RACE reads with MiXCR. The table lists 200,000 to 250,000 distinct CDR3 sequences, more than 9% of them singletons. Sequenced material: blood, either unsorted or a sorted T cell fraction (not recorded which). Receptors were obtained from a male donor with ankylosing spondylitis or in good health (not recorded which).

This clonotype appeared many times. The rearrangement uses TRBV5-1 and TRBJ2-1; D might be TRBD1 or TRBD2, each matching 5 bases. This CDR3 has 12 amino acids. V was pared by 0 bases and J by 9 bases, with 7 bases between. Looked up from germline, CDR1 is SGHRS and CDR2 is YFSETQ. DNA for the CDR3: TGCGCCAGCAGCTTGGAGGGACCTGAGCAGTTCTTC. Protein: CASSLEGPEQFF.

This clonotype was counted many times. The V gene is TRBV11-2, the J gene TRBJ1-1, with D possibly TRBD1 on 5 matching bases. The ends were cut back, 6 bases at V and 4 bases at J, with 12 bases in the middle. CDR1 SGHAT and CDR2 FQNNGV come from the germline V gene. This CDR3 comprises 13 residues. The CDR3 nucleotides read TGTGCCAGCAGATTTGGGGCCGGCACTGAAGCTTTCTTT. It is translated as CASRFGAGTEAFF.

This clonotype was seen many times. The chain carries TRBV28 and TRBJ1-5; D may be TRBD1 (5 bases). Germline CDR1 and CDR2: MDHEN and SYDVKM. This CDR3 is 18 amino acids long. Between the trimmed V and J ends, which lost 4 bases and 4 bases, there was a span of 23 bases. The CDR3 loop is CASSSEGMGTPGNQPQHF. The CDR3 DNA reads as TGTGCCAGCAGTTCCGAAGGGATGGGGACCCCCGGGAATCAGCCCCAGCATTTT.

This clonotype showed up just a few times. The chain is built from TRBV7-9 and TRBJ2-3; no reliable D call. V dropped 0 bases and J dropped 9 bases, with 10 bases sitting between them. This CDR3 comprises 13 residues. The germline CDR1 and CDR2 sequences are SEHNR and FQNEAQ (reference sequence). The CDR3 DNA reads as TGTGCCAGCAGCTTAGCTGCACTTGGGACGCAGTATTTT. Translating gives CASSLAALGTQYF.

The chain links TRBV20-1 to TRBJ1-1; D not certain. V was trimmed by 6 bases and J by 4 bases, leaving 18 bases between them. Germline V gene lookup returns CDR1 DFQATT and CDR2 SNEGSKA (reference sequence). This CDR3 contains 14 residues. CDR3: CSAGGLAQTTEAFF. CDR3 coding DNA: TGCAGTGCCGGAGGGCTAGCTCAGACCACTGAAGCTTTCTTT.

This clonotype was counted many times. At one end, the junction sequence differs from germline, possibly due to a read error. The rearrangement links TRBV7-9 to TRBJ2-1, with D tentatively TRBD1 (5 bases). The CDR3 extends over 16 amino acids. The germline CDR1 and CDR2 sequences are SEHNR and FQNEAQ (reference sequence). This chain's CDR3 is CASSLASPVRGNGQFF. CDR3 nucleotide sequence: TGTGCCAGCAGCTTAGCAAGCCCCGTTAGGGGAAATGGGCAGTTCTTC.

Only a few counts were recorded for this clonotype. The V and J genes are TRBV7-2 and TRBJ1-1; D possibly corresponds to TRBD1 (5 bases). Looked up from germline, CDR1 is SGHTA and CDR2 is FQGNSA. The CDR3 has 15 residues. Between the trimmed V and J ends, which lost 5 bases and 12 bases, there was a span of 25 bases. The CDR3, as DNA: TGTGCCAGCAGCCCCCCCCAGGGTATCGGGGGAGGAACTTTCTTT. Protein product: CASSPPQGIGGGTFF.

In this sample, this clonotype turned up many times. The J gene is TRBJ2-5, the V gene TRBV20-1; 9 bases map to TRBD1. The V gene's germline CDR1 is DFQATT and CDR2 SNEGSKA (reference sequence). J lost 2 bases, V lost 0 bases, and 7 bases had no gene match. CDR3 length: 16 residues. The CDR3 nucleotides are TGCAGTGCTAGAGACCAACAGGGGGCGAGTCAAGAGACCCAGTACTTC. As protein: CSARDQQGASQETQYF.

The table lists this clonotype with a few counts. The V gene is TRBV20-1, the J gene TRBJ2-7; D is undetermined. V lost 0 bases, J lost 4 bases, and 13 bases lay in between. CDR3 length equals 14 residues. Germline V gene lookup returns CDR1 DFQATT and CDR2 SNEGSKA (reference sequence). The CDR3 DNA sequence: TGCAGTGCTAGAGATTCACAGATCGGTTACGAGCAGTACTTC. This translates into CSARDSQIGYEQYF.

The table lists this clonotype with a few counts. As DNA, the CDR3 is TGTGCCAGCAGCCATGTCGGGCCCGGGACAGATACGCAGTATTTT. Translated: CASSHVGPGTDTQYF. V usage is TRBV5-5 and J usage is TRBJ2-3, with D unclear. The V gene's germline CDR1 is SGHKS and CDR2 YYEKEE (reference sequence). V shed 4 bases and J shed 3 bases, with 15 bases lying between them. This CDR3 contains 15 residues. Looking up the rest from reference TRBV5-5 and TRBJ2-3 gives the full variable domain: DAGVTQSPTHLIKTRGQQVTLRCSPISGHKSVSWYQQVLGQGPQFIFQYYEKEERGRGNFPDRFSARQFPNYSSELNVNALLLGDSALYLCASSHVGPGTDTQYFGPGTRLTVL.

There are many counts of this clonotype. The chain links TRBV2 to TRBJ2-2; weak D call: TRBD2 (7 bases). This CDR3 is 13 amino acids long. Germline V gives CDR1 SNHLY, CDR2 FYNNEI. Trimming cost V 8 bases and J 7 bases, with 14 bases left between them. CDR3 nucleotide sequence: TGTGCCAGCGGGGGGGCGAAGGGCGGGGAGCTGTTTTTT. Translation: CASGGAKGGELFF.

The chain uses TRBV3-1 and TRBJ2-3; TRBD1 or TRBD2 may be the D gene (6 bases each). Trimming stripped 4 bases from V and 2 bases from J, with 10 bases between. CDR1 LGHDT and CDR2 YNNKEL come from the germline V gene (reference sequence). The CDR3 covers 14 residues. This chain's CDR3 is CASSRRDNTDTQYF. In DNA form, the CDR3 reads TGTGCCAGCAGCCGGCGGGACAACACAGATACGCAGTATTTT.

On this clonotype itself: The junction does not match germline at one end; this may be a read error. The rearrangement links TRBV9 to TRBJ2-3; D unresolved. Germline loops: CDR1 SGDLS, CDR2 YYNGEE. The CDR3 is 13 residues long. The CDR3 coding sequence is TGTGCCAGCAGCGTAGTTGATACAGATACGCTGTATTTT. This translates into CASSVVDTDTLYF.

This clonotype has at least ten counts. The chain carries TRBV5-1 and TRBJ2-7; D tentatively reads TRBD1 or TRBD2 (5 bases each). CDR1 is SGHRS, CDR2 YFSETQ, per germline. This CDR3 comprises 17 residues. Trimming pared 0 bases from V and 2 bases from J, leaving 18 bases between. CDR3 nucleotides: TGCGCCAGCAGCTTGGGTTTGGGAGCTCAAGGGGCCTACGAGCAGTACTTC. It translates to CASSLGLGAQGAYEQYF.

This chain connects TRBV14 to TRBJ1-1, with a tentative D call TRBD1 (5 bases). In germline, CDR1 is SGHDN, CDR2 FVKESK. The ends were cut back, 5 bases at V and 3 bases at J, with 13 bases in the middle. The CDR3 is 14 residues long. Written as DNA, the CDR3 is TGTGCCAGCAGCTTCGGGGGGATCGACACTGAAGCTTTCTTT. Protein: CASSFGGIDTEAFF. The entire variable domain, with the rest obtained from reference TRBV14 and TRBJ1-1, is as follows: EAGVTQFPSHSVIEKGQTVTLRCDPISGHDNLYWYRRVMGKEIKFLLHFVKESKQDESGMPNNRFLAERTGGTYSTLKVQPAELEDSGVYFCASSFGGIDTEAFFGQGTRLTVV.

The rearrangement joins TRBV7-9 to TRBJ2-5; D gene unclear. Germline CDR1 and CDR2: SEHNR and FQNEAQ (reference sequence). This CDR3 spans 12 amino acids. The V end lost 5 bases, the J end lost 0 bases, and 4 bases lay between the germline ends. The CDR3 spells CASSIDQETQYF. The DNA of the CDR3 is TGTGCCAGCAGCATAGACCAAGAGACCCAGTACTTC. Variable domain in full (rest from reference TRBV7-9 and TRBJ2-5): DTGVSQNPRHKITKRGQNVTFRCDPISEHNRLYWYRQTLGQGPEFLTYFQNEAQLEKSRLLSDRFSAERPKGSFSTLEIQRTEQGDSAMYLCASSIDQETQYFGPGTRLLVL.

This clonotype was observed many times. The chain couples TRBV27 to TRBJ2-1; 12 nucleotides line up with TRBD2. The germline V gene has CDR1 MNHEY and CDR2 SMNVEV (reference sequence). The J segment lost 1 base and the V segment lost 7 bases, leaving 8 bases of the junction unmatched. The CDR3 spans 17 residues. CDR3: CASMGLAGGPSYNEQFF. As DNA, the CDR3 is TGTGCCAGCATGGGGCTAGCGGGGGGGCCGTCCTACAATGAGCAGTTCTTC.

This clonotype was seen repeatedly, ten times or more. CDR3 bases: TGTGCCAGCCTATCTGGGCAGGGAGAGAACACCGGGGAGCTGTTTTTT. This translates into CASLSGQGENTGELFF. The J gene is TRBJ2-2, the V gene TRBV6-2 or TRBV6-3, with D possibly being TRBD1 or TRBD2 (5 bases each). CDR3 length: 16 residues. The germline V gene encodes CDR1 MNHEY and CDR2 SVGEGT. V was clipped by 8 bases and J by 1 base, with 17 bases between them.

The CDR3 coding sequence is TGCGCCAGCAGCAGGGAGACAGGAAGGACCGAGACCCAGTACTTC. This gives the protein CASSRETGRTETQYF. V is TRBV5-1 and J is TRBJ2-5; D possibly corresponds to TRBD1 (6 bases). The CDR3 consists of 15 residues. Looked up from germline, CDR1 is SGHRS and CDR2 is YFSETQ. Between the trimmed V and J ends, which lost 4 bases and 5 bases, there was a span of 18 bases.

This clonotype was counted ten times or more. This rearrangement joins TRBV25-1 to TRBJ2-6; D gene unclear. Deletions cut 2 bases from V and 2 bases from J, with 7 bases between. Germline assignment: CDR1 MGHDK and CDR2 SYGVNS. This CDR3 comprises 15 residues. The CDR3 DNA is TGTGCCAGCAGTGAAGGAATAACTGGGGCCAACGTCCTGACTTTC. Translating gives CASSEGITGANVLTF.

Ten or more counts support this clonotype. V usage is TRBV6-5 and J usage is TRBJ2-7, with 9 bases that match TRBD1. V shed 2 bases, J shed 6 bases, and the junction held 8 bases outside the gene matches. Per germline, CDR1 MNHEY and CDR2 SVGAGI. The CDR3 spans 15 residues. The CDR3 nucleotides are TGTGCCAGCAGTTACCAAGGACAGGGGAGTGGCGAGCAGTACTTC. Protein sequence: CASSYQGQGSGEQYF.

There are many counts of this clonotype. This rearrangement joins TRBV9 to TRBJ2-7, with 7 bases fitting TRBD1. CDR3 size: 14 residues. Trimming cost V 0 bases and J 1 base; bases outside gene matches: 1. From germline, CDR1 is SGDLS and CDR2 YYNGEE. The CDR3 region is CASSVGDSSYEQYF. The CDR3 bases are TGTGCCAGCAGCGTAGGGGACAGTTCCTACGAGCAGTACTTC.

The rearrangement joins TRBV5-1 to TRBJ2-7; the D call may be TRBD1 or TRBD2 (5 bases each). The CDR3 is 16 amino acids. Trimming took off 1 base at V and 2 bases at J, with 16 bases between the two ends. Germline V CDR1 and CDR2: SGHRS, YFSETQ. The CDR3 coding sequence is TGCGCCAGCAGCTTGAAGGAAACAGGAGGCACCTACGAGCAGTACTTC. The encoded protein is CASSLKETGGTYEQYF.

This clonotype was observed many times. CDR3 protein: CSVIRQGRTGELFF. CDR3 bases: TGCAGCGTTATAAGGCAGGGTCGAACCGGGGAGCTGTTTTTT. This chain joins TRBV29-1 and TRBJ2-2, with D tentatively TRBD1 (5 bases). This CDR3 has 14 amino acids. Trimming removed 5 bases at V and 5 bases at J, with 15 bases between. Germline V gene sequence: CDR1 SQVTM, CDR2 ANQGSEA.

The chain combines TRBV3-1 with TRBJ2-7; 9 bases are shared with TRBD1. V was clipped by 7 bases and J by 5 bases; unmatched bases: 6. The CDR3 consists of 13 residues. The germline V gene encodes CDR1 LGHDT and CDR2 YNNKEL (reference sequence). CDR3 protein: CASTGDRAHEQYF. The CDR3 coding sequence is TGTGCCAGCACCGGGGACAGGGCCCACGAGCAGTACTTC.

This clonotype occurred many times. V and J are TRBV29-1 and TRBJ1-1; 7 bases fit TRBD1. The V gene's germline CDR1 is SQVTM and CDR2 ANQGSEA. The V segment lost 2 bases and the J segment 5 bases; nucleotides outside the gene matches: 5. The CDR3 is 13 residues long. CDR3 sequence (DNA): TGCAGCGTTGAAAACAGGGGAGGGACTGAAGCTTTCTTT. Residues: CSVENRGGTEAFF.

This clonotype was observed many times. This chain joins TRBV12-3 or TRBV12-4 and TRBJ2-4, with D possibly TRBD1 on 5 matching bases. The CDR3 sequence is 12 residues long. The V gene lost 3 bases and the J gene lost 8 bases, with 8 bases spanning the gap. In DNA, the CDR3 is TGTGCCAGCAGTTTGGTAGGGGACATTCAGTACTTC. This sequence encodes CASSLVGDIQYF.